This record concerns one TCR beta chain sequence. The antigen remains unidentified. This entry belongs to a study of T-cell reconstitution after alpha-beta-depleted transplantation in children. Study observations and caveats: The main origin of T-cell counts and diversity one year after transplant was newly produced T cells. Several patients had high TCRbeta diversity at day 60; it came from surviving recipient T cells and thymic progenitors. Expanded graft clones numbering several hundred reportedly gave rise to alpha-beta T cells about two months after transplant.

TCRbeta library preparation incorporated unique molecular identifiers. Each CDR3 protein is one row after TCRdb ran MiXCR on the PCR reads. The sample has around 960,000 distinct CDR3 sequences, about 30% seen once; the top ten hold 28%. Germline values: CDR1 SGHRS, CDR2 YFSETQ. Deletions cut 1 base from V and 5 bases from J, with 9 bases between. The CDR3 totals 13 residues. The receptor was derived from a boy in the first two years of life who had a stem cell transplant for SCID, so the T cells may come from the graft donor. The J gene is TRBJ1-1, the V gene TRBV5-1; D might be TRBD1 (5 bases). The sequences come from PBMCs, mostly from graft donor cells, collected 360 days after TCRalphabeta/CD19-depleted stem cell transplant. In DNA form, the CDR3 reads TGCGCCAGCAGCTTGATGGGGGGTACTGAAGCTTTCTTT. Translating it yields CASSLMGGTEAFF.